This paragraph reports one TCR beta chain. The method was immunoSEQ multiplex PCR; TCRdb's version includes in-frame clones alone and lacks a portion of them. The data contain 130,000 to 150,000 clones, 70% to 90% of them singletons. The data belong to a study of blood T cell repertoires in COVID-19. The CDR3 spans 15 residues. The V gene lost 10 bases and the J gene lost 0 bases, with 15 bases spanning the gap. Germline V gene sequence: CDR1 MNHEY, CDR2 SMNVEV (reference sequence). Material for sequencing was PBMCs or T cells enriched from blood (not recorded which). The sequence came from a woman aged 25 to 45 with acute COVID-19. This chain connects TRBV27 to TRBJ2-2; TRBD1 is a possible D gene (5 bases). This CDR3 reads CATSVQGSNTGELFF. Here the CDR3 DNA reads TGTGCCACTAGTGTCCAGGGTTCGAACACCGGGGAGCTGTTTTTT.